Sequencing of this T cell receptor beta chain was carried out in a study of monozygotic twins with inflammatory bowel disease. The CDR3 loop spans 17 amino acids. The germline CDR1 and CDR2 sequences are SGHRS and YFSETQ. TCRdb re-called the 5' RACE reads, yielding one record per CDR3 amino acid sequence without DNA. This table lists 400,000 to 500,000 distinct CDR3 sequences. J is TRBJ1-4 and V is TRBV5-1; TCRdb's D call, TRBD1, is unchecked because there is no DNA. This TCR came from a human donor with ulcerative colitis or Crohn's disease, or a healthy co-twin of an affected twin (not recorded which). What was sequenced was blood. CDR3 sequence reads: CASSGGDGQGLNEKLFF.